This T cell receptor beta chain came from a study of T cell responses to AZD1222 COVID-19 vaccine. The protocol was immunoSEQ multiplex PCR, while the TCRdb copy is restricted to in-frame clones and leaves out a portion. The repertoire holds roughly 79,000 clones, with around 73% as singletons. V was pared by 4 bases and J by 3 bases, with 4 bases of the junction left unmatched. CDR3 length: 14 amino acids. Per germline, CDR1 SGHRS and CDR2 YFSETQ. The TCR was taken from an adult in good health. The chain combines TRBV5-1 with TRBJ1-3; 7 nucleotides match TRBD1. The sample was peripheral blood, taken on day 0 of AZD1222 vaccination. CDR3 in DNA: TGCGCCAGCAGCACCGGGACAGATGGAAACACCATATATTTT. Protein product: CASSTGTDGNTIYF.